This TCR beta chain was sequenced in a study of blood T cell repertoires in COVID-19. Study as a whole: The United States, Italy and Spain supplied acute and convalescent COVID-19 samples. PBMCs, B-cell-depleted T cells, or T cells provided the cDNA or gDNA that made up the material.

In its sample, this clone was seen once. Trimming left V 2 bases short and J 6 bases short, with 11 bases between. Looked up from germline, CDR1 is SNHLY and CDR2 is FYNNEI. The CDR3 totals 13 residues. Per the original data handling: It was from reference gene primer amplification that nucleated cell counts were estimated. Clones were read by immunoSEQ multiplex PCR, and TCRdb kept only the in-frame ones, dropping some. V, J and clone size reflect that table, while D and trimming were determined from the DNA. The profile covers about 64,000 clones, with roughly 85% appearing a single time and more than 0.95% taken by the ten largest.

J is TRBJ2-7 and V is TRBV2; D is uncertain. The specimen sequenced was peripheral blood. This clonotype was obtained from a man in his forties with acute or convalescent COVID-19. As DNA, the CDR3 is TGTGCCAGCAGTGAATACAGAGTTGGCGAGCAGTACTTC. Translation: CASSEYRVGEQYF.